Shown below are 19 T cell receptor beta chains from a single sample sequenced in a study of T cell responses to AZD1222 COVID-19 vaccine. This table comes from immunoSEQ multiplex PCR, and its TCRdb copy is limited to in-frame clones, with some not included. The sample includes 150,000 or so clones, around 92% seen only once; the top ten take around 3.3%. The source was peripheral blood, collected 28 days after the second AZD1222 dose. All receptors derive from an adult who received the AZD1222 COVID-19 vaccine.

The chain links TRBV3-1 (or the pseudogene TRBV3-2) to TRBJ1-1; no clear D. Germline CDR1 LGHDT, CDR2 YNNKEL (reference sequence). The ends were cut back, 4 bases at V and 10 bases at J, with 13 bases in the middle. This CDR3 region has 12 residues. The CDR3 sequence: CASSLDPAPAFF. The CDR3 nucleotides are TGTGCCAGCAGCCTTGACCCCGCACCAGCTTTCTTT.

The chain employs TRBV9 and TRBJ2-7; 11 bases align to TRBD2. Per germline, CDR1 SGDLS and CDR2 YYNGEE. J was trimmed by 0 bases and V by 2 bases; bases with no gene match: 4. The CDR3 is 16 amino acids. CDR3 in amino acids: CASSVGGLAASYEQYF. The DNA of the CDR3 is TGTGCCAGCAGCGTGGGGGGACTAGCGGCCTCCTACGAGCAGTACTTC.

The genes are TRBV19 and TRBJ2-4, with D perhaps TRBD2 (6 bases). CDR1 and CDR2 (germline): LNHDA, SQIVND (reference sequence). V gave up 2 bases and J gave up 2 bases, with 19 bases separating them. The length of the CDR3 is 18 residues. The DNA for the CDR3 is TGTGCCAGTAGTATACGCTACTCGGGAGCGACGCCCAAAAACATTCAGTACTTC. Its protein product is CASSIRYSGATPKNIQYF.

This sequence joins TRBV7-8 and TRBJ2-7, with D possibly TRBD2 on 6 matching bases. CDR1 and CDR2 (germline): SGHVS, FQNEAQ. V lost 10 bases to trimming and J lost 0 bases, with 13 bases between them. This CDR3 comprises 13 residues. The CDR3 coding sequence is TGTGCCACCTCGGACTATAACTCCTACGAGCAGTACTTC. This codes for CATSDYNSYEQYF.

The gene calls are TRBV6-5 and TRBJ2-2; D is possibly TRBD1 (6 bases). The CDR3 sequence is 15 residues long. Germline V CDR1 and CDR2: MNHEY, SVGAGI. V was pared by 8 bases and J by 6 bases, with 19 bases between. This CDR3 reads CASERGFEGAGELFF. For the CDR3, the DNA is TGTGCCAGCGAAAGGGGGTTCGAGGGCGCCGGGGAGCTGTTTTTT.

The chain recombines TRBV6-5 with TRBJ2-4; 8 bases agree with TRBD1. The CDR3 spans 14 residues. V lost 6 bases to trimming and J lost 1 base; unmatched junction nucleotides: 2. In germline, CDR1 is MNHEY, CDR2 SVGAGI. The CDR3 reads CASRDRDAKNIQYF. The CDR3 bases are TGTGCCAGCAGGGACAGGGACGCCAAAAACATTCAGTACTTC.

This clone was detected once. J is TRBJ1-5 and V is TRBV5-6; TRBD1 aligns across 7 bases. Germline trimming cut 3 bases from V and 0 bases from J; bases unmatched to any gene: 3. In germline, CDR1 is SGHDT, CDR2 YYEEEE. CDR3 size: 15 residues. The CDR3 bases are TGTGCCAGCAGCTCGGGACAGTATAGCAATCAGCCCCAGCATTTT. As protein: CASSSGQYSNQPQHF.

The chain uses TRBV27 and TRBJ2-3, with 10 bases aligning to TRBD1. V lost 3 bases and J lost 5; bases outside the gene matches: 2. Germline-derived CDR1 and CDR2 are MNHEY and SMNVEV (reference sequence). The CDR3 covers 14 residues. In DNA form, the CDR3 reads TGTGCCAGCAGTTTGGGACAGGGGCTAGATACGCAGTATTTT. It specifies CASSLGQGLDTQYF.

The chain couples TRBV28 to TRBJ2-7; 11 positions match TRBD1. Trimming at V came to 4 bases and at J to 5 bases, leaving 4 bases not matched to a gene. Germline V gene lookup returns CDR1 MDHEN and CDR2 SYDVKM. The CDR3 has 14 residues. CDR3 in DNA: TGTGCCAGCAGTTCGGACAGGGGGCATCACGAGCAGTACTTC. It specifies CASSSDRGHHEQYF.

V is TRBV7-2 and J is TRBJ1-3, with 8 bases matching TRBD1. J was trimmed by 4 bases and V by 6 bases; bases with no gene match: 5. CDR3 length: 14 amino acids. Germline CDR1 is SGHTA and CDR2 is FQGNSA. CDR3 sequence: CASRGQGRGNTIYF. DNA of the CDR3: TGTGCCAGCAGAGGACAGGGCAGAGGAAACACCATATATTTT.

The V call is TRBV27, the J call TRBJ1-2; TRBD1 matches at 7 bases. This CDR3 has 14 amino acids. J lost 7 bases, V lost 2 bases, and 7 bases had no gene match. The germline gives CDR1 MNHEY, CDR2 SMNVEV (reference sequence). CDR3 nucleotides: TGTGCCAGCAGTTTACGGGCCAGGGGGGGTGGCTACACCTTC. This codes for CASSLRARGGGYTF.

V and J are TRBV2 and TRBJ2-1; 15 bases are shared with TRBD2. Trimming at V came to 9 bases and at J to 7 bases, leaving 1 base not matched to a gene. This CDR3 is built from 13 residues. The germline V gene encodes CDR1 SNHLY and CDR2 FYNNEI. As DNA, the CDR3 is TGTGCCAGTGGGACTAGCGGGAGGAATGAGCAGTTCTTC. It yields the protein CASGTSGRNEQFF.

The chain couples TRBV19 to TRBJ1-5; 10 nucleotides agree with TRBD1. V lost 10 bases and J lost 4; bases outside the gene matches: 7. Germline V lookup: CDR1 LNHDA, CDR2 SQIVND (reference sequence). The CDR3 consists of 14 residues. The CDR3 DNA reads TGTGCCACCGGGGACAGGGGTCAAAATCAGCCCCAGCATTTT. Translated, it gives CATGDRGQNQPQHF.

This chain uses TRBV2 with TRBJ2-2, with D possibly TRBD2 on 5 matching bases. CDR1 is SNHLY, CDR2 FYNNEI, per germline. Trimming left V 6 bases short and J 6 bases short, with 11 bases between. The CDR3 is made up of 13 amino acids. CDR3 loop: CASRDLAPGELFF. DNA for the CDR3: TGTGCCAGCAGGGACCTAGCTCCCGGGGAGCTGTTTTTT.

This rearrangement joins TRBV28 to TRBJ2-1; D gene unclear. V lost 2 bases and J lost 1, with 18 bases in between. The CDR3 totals 18 residues. CDR1 and CDR2 (germline): MDHEN, SYDVKM. The CDR3 reads CASSLTGELHGSYNEQFF. For the CDR3, the DNA is TGTGCCAGCAGTTTAACTGGTGAACTCCATGGGTCCTACAATGAGCAGTTCTTC.

CDR3 in DNA: TGCGCCAGCAGCAACTCCGGGACTAGCGGGACCTACAATGAGCAGTTCTTC. It codes for CASSNSGTSGTYNEQFF. The chain uses TRBV4-1 and TRBJ2-1, with 13 bases identical to TRBD2. The CDR3 has 17 residues. Trimming cost V 5 bases and J 2 bases; bases outside gene matches: 6. The V gene's germline CDR1 is MGHRA and CDR2 YSYEKL.

This chain uses TRBV29-1 with TRBJ2-7, with 8 bases identical to TRBD2. Per germline, CDR1 SQVTM and CDR2 ANQGSEA. V gave up 6 bases and J gave up 7 bases; unmatched junction bases: 14. The CDR3 is 14 amino acids. The CDR3 is CSVGRTASGGEQYF. The CDR3 DNA sequence: TGCAGCGTGGGGCGGACAGCCTCGGGGGGGGAGCAGTACTTC.

The chain has TRBV27 and TRBJ1-2, with 12 positions matching TRBD1. CDR1 and CDR2 (germline): MNHEY, SMNVEV (reference sequence). With V trimmed by 5 bases and J by 7 bases, 8 bases remained unmatched. The CDR3 loop spans 15 amino acids. Here the CDR3 DNA reads TGTGCCAGCAGTGACCGGGACAGGGGGCTGGGTGGCTACACCTTC. Translation gives CASSDRDRGLGGYTF.

The genes are TRBV5-1 and TRBJ2-3; 13 bases align to TRBD2. Germline lookup yields CDR1 SGHRS and CDR2 YFSETQ. V lost 7 bases, J lost 4 bases, and 6 bases stayed unmatched. The length of the CDR3 is 15 residues. CDR3 sequence: CASHLGLAGPDTQYF. For the CDR3, the DNA is TGCGCCAGCCACCTGGGACTAGCGGGACCAGATACGCAGTATTTT.